The T cell receptor beta chain under discussion was sequenced for a study of OX40 agonist ivuxolimab in advanced cancers. Whole-study findings and limits: At 0.1 to 3.0 mg/kg, clonal expansion of CD4+ and CD8+ blood T cells had occurred by week 6.

On this clone itself: The antigen remains undetermined.

CDR1 KGHSH and CDR2 LQKENI come from the germline V gene. The CDR3 is 18 amino acids. The V and J ends lost 2 bases and 5 bases respectively, with 23 bases between them. Clones were sequenced by immunoSEQ multiplex PCR, and TCRdb holds only the in-frame ones, with some missing. The data show tens of thousands of clones, with around 91% seen just once and roughly an eighth held by the top ten. The source material was CD4+ or CD8+ T cells sorted from blood, sampled in a trial of the OX40 agonist ivuxolimab. This clonotype was sampled from an adult with an advanced solid tumor such as melanoma, head and neck, liver or kidney cancer. The rearrangement joins TRBV18 to TRBJ2-3, with D possibly called TRBD1 or TRBD2 (5 bases each). The CDR3 region has the DNA TGTGCCAGCTCACCAGTGGACGGGGACCTTTACCTTGGAGATACGCAGTATTTT. Encoded protein: CASSPVDGDLYLGDTQYF.